The 8 T cell receptor beta chains below all came from one sample that was sequenced in a study of PD-1 blockade in mismatch repair-deficient tumors. Using immunoSEQ multiplex PCR, the repertoire was profiled, and TCRdb retains in-frame clones only, with some absent. The sample records around 100,000 clones, approximately 83% being singletons. This material consisted of peripheral blood, taken 35 to 37 weeks after starting pembrolizumab. These receptors came from an adult with mismatch repair-deficient cancer.

Concerning this clone: The junction shows a germline mismatch at one end, possibly a read error. The rearrangement uses TRBV10-3 and TRBJ1-1; D not resolved. Per the germline V gene, CDR1 is ENHRY and CDR2 is SYGVKD. This CDR3 has 12 amino acids. DNA of the CDR3: TGTGCCATCACTGAAACCCCGCCTGAGGCTTTCTTT. It yields the protein CAITETPPEAFF.

The V and J genes are TRBV11-2 and TRBJ1-1, with D uncertain. CDR1 SGHAT and CDR2 FQNNGV come from the germline V gene. The CDR3 runs to 13 residues. The V gene lost 1 base and the J gene lost 6 bases, with 9 bases spanning the gap. The CDR3 reads CASSLGPVAEAFF. The CDR3 DNA reads TGTGCCAGCAGCTTAGGGCCGGTAGCTGAAGCTTTCTTT.

This rearrangement joins TRBV4-1 to TRBJ2-1, with D unclear. The V and J ends lost 0 bases and 9 bases respectively, with 9 bases between them. The CDR3 is 13 residues long. Looked up from germline, CDR1 is MGHRA and CDR2 is YSYEKL. The CDR3 spells CASSQDPRGEQFF. For the CDR3, the DNA is TGCGCCAGCAGCCAAGACCCCCGCGGTGAGCAGTTCTTC.

The V and J genes are TRBV19 and TRBJ2-1; D may match TRBD1 or TRBD2 (6 bases each). V was pared by 3 bases and J by 9 bases, with 21 bases between. Germline assignment: CDR1 LNHDA and CDR2 SQIVND (reference sequence). The CDR3 consists of 16 residues. As DNA, the CDR3 is TGTGCCAGTAGTATTTCGGGAAGGACTCCGGGGGCTGAGCAGTTCTTC. It codes for CASSISGRTPGAEQFF.

The chain carries TRBV19 and TRBJ1-2; TRBD1 aligns across 10 bases. Germline lookup yields CDR1 LNHDA and CDR2 SQIVND (reference sequence). CDR3 length: 17 residues. Germline trimming cut 1 base from V and 4 bases from J; bases unmatched to any gene: 9. For the CDR3, the DNA is TGTGCCAGTAGTATAGCACGGATGACAGGGGGCACCTATGGCTACACCTTC. Protein product: CASSIARMTGGTYGYTF. The full variable domain, its missing parts supplied by reference TRBV19 and TRBJ1-2, is DGGITQSPKYLFRKEGQNVTLSCEQNLNHDAMYWYRQDPGQGLRLIYYSQIVNDFQKGDIAEGYSVSREKKESFPLTVTSAQKNPTAFYLCASSIARMTGGTYGYTFGSGTRLTVV.

The V and J genes are TRBV5-8 and TRBJ1-2; tentatively, D is TRBD1 (5 bases). Per the germline V gene, CDR1 is SGHTS and CDR2 is YDEGEE. V dropped 3 bases and J dropped 1 base, with 13 bases sitting between them. This CDR3 has 15 amino acids. The CDR3 is CASSWGSGSNYGYTF. The CDR3 bases are TGTGCCAGCAGCTGGGGATCAGGGAGTAACTATGGCTACACCTTC.

This chain links TRBV29-1 with TRBJ2-2; D may be TRBD1 or TRBD2 (7 bases each). Trimming left V 6 bases short and J 4 bases short, with 18 bases between. CDR3 length: 15 residues. The germline CDR1 and CDR2 sequences are SQVTM and ANQGSEA. CDR3 sequence reads: CSVGGTAASTGELFF. The CDR3 nucleotides are TGCAGCGTGGGAGGGACAGCGGCCAGCACCGGGGAGCTGTTTTTT.

J is TRBJ2-7 and V is TRBV6-5; 9 bases align to TRBD2. Germline lookup yields CDR1 MNHEY and CDR2 SVGAGI. This CDR3 region has 14 residues. V was pared by 6 bases and J by 3 bases, with 6 bases of the junction left unmatched. The CDR3 nucleotides are TGTGCCAGCAGAAAGCGGGAGGTTAGCTACGAGCAGTACTTC. Translated: CASRKREVSYEQYF.